The rows below give T cell receptor beta chains drawn from one sample of a study of shared clonotypes between healthy human individuals. Only in-frame clones appear in the TCRdb table, and some are missing; sequencing was by immunoSEQ multiplex PCR. This sample has almost 750,000 clones; around 70% occur once, and the top ten carry about 1.8%. The source material was memory CD4+ T cells sorted from blood. These receptors all come from a woman between 25 and 40 years old in good health. Each CDR3 is given with its conserved first and last residue. Fields, in order: clone size, J gene, D gene, V gene, CDR3 DNA, CDR3 protein. A D gene is named only where the DNA matches it firmly. Some rows mark clone size as missing; the rest say once, few, many or name a class of expanded clone.

size: once
J: TRBJ2-1
D: TRBD2
V: TRBV5-1
DNA: TGCGCCAGCAGCTTGTCAGCGGGGCTACAAGATGAGCAGTTCTTC
CDR3: CASSLSAGLQDEQFF

size: few
J: TRBJ1-1
D: -
V: TRBV10-2
DNA: TGCGCCAGCAGTCCTCGGATGAACACTGAAGCTTTCTTT
CDR3: CASSPRMNTEAFF

size: -
J: TRBJ2-5
D: TRBD2
V: TRBV7-9
DNA: TGTGCCAGCAGCTCCTGGGGGGGGATTCTAGAGACCCAGTACTTC
CDR3: CASSSWGGILETQYF

size: once
J: TRBJ2-5
D: -
V: TRBV14
DNA: TGTGCCAGCAGCCTGTCTAGGGTTAGGGGAGAGACCCAGTACTTC
CDR3: CASSLSRVRGETQYF

size: many
J: TRBJ1-2
D: TRBD1
V: TRBV6-5
DNA: TGTGCCAGCAGTGGGACAGCGCCTAACTATGGCTACACCTTC
CDR3: CASSGTAPNYGYTF

size: -
J: TRBJ2-7
D: -
V: TRBV28
DNA: TGTGCCAGCAGGCCACAGGGCGGGTACGAGCAGTACTTC
CDR3: CASRPQGGYEQYF

size: -
J: TRBJ2-5
D: -
V: TRBV5-4
DNA: TGTGCCAGCAGCCGACAGACAGGGGAGGGAGAGACCCAGTACTTC
CDR3: CASSRQTGEGETQYF

size: -
J: TRBJ1-2
D: -
V: TRBV19
DNA: TGTGCCAGTAGTAACCCCCCGCCGGGCACTTCCTATGGCTACACCTTC
CDR3: CASSNPPPGTSYGYTF

size: many
J: TRBJ2-2
D: -
V: TRBV7-9
DNA: TGTGCCAGCAGCTTCTCGGTCACCGGGGAGCTGTTTTTT
CDR3: CASSFSVTGELFF

size: once
J: TRBJ1-1
D: -
V: TRBV15
DNA: TGTGCCACCAGCAGAGATACAGTTCGAAACACTGAAGCTTTCTTT
CDR3: CATSRDTVRNTEAFF

size: -
J: TRBJ2-2
D: -
V: TRBV18
DNA: TGTGCCAGCTCACCACGTAGGAGCACCGGGGAGCTGTTTTTT
CDR3: CASSPRRSTGELFF

size: -
J: TRBJ1-2
D: TRBD1
V: TRBV7-9
DNA: TGTGCCAGCAGCTTAGGGACAGGATTTTATGGCTACACCTTC
CDR3: CASSLGTGFYGYTF

size: -
J: TRBJ2-2
D: -
V: TRBV6-6
DNA: TGTGCCAGCAGTTCCTCAAGGGGCCGGGAGCTGTTTTTT
CDR3: CASSSSRGRELFF

size: -
J: TRBJ1-6
D: -
V: TRBV5-6
DNA: TGTGCCAGCAGCCAAGAGATCCGGAATTCACCCCTCCACTTT
CDR3: CASSQEIRNSPLHF

size: -
J: TRBJ2-1
D: -
V: TRBV28
DNA: TGTGCCAGCAGAGATAGGCGGGGTTCCTACAATGAGCAGTTCTTC
CDR3: CASRDRRGSYNEQFF

size: -
J: TRBJ2-1
D: -
V: TRBV4-1
DNA: TGCGCCAGCAGCCAAGAAGGGCGGGACCCTTACAATGAGCAGTTCTTC
CDR3: CASSQEGRDPYNEQFF

size: -
J: TRBJ2-7
D: -
V: TRBV28
DNA: TGTGCCAGCATCCGAGGGGGGGCCTCCTACGAGCAGTACTTC
CDR3: CASIRGGASYEQYF

size: once
J: TRBJ1-1
D: -
V: TRBV6-1
DNA: TGTGCCAGCCCGGACAGAGGCGGGAACACTGAAGCTTTCTTT
CDR3: CASPDRGGNTEAFF

size: -
J: TRBJ1-5
D: -
V: TRBV18
DNA: TGTGCCAGCTCACCCGAGGGAGGGACCGGGGCTAGGCCCCAGCATTTT
CDR3: CASSPEGGTGARPQHF

size: once
J: TRBJ1-5
D: -
V: TRBV27
DNA: TGTGCCAGCAGCCACGGGACGGATGGCAATCAGCCCCAGCATTTT
CDR3: CASSHGTDGNQPQHF

size: -
J: TRBJ1-5
D: -
V: TRBV10-2
DNA: TGCGCCAGCAGTGACGGCCCAGATTTACAGCCCCAGCATTTT
CDR3: CASSDGPDLQPQHF

size: -
J: TRBJ2-1
D: -
V: TRBV28
DNA: TGTGCCAGCAGTACATACTCGGACAGTAGGGGTTTCTTC
CDR3: CASSTYSDSRGFF

size: -
J: TRBJ1-5
D: -
V: TRBV5-1
DNA: TGCGCCAGCAGCTTGGTGCCGGGAGCAAATCAGCCCCAGCATTTT
CDR3: CASSLVPGANQPQHF

size: -
J: TRBJ2-1
D: TRBD2
V: TRBV6-5
DNA: TGTGCCAGCAGTTACTCGCGGGAGGCCGGGTATGAGCAGTTCTTC
CDR3: CASSYSREAGYEQFF

size: -
J: TRBJ2-5
D: TRBD1
V: TRBV6-1
DNA: TGTGCCAGCAGTGCCACAGGGGGCAGACAGACCCAGTACTTC
CDR3: CASSATGGRQTQYF

size: -
J: TRBJ2-5
D: TRBD1
V: TRBV27
DNA: TGTGCCAGCAGACCAACAGGGGCCGTGGAGACCCAGTACTTC
CDR3: CASRPTGAVETQYF

size: -
J: TRBJ1-4
D: -
V: TRBV5-4
DNA: TGTGCCAGCAGCTTTCGGGTGGCCGCTGCAGGGGAAAAACTGTTTTTT
CDR3: CASSFRVAAAGEKLFF

size: -
J: TRBJ2-5
D: -
V: TRBV19
DNA: TGTGCCAGTAGCCATACCGGGGCGGGAGAGACCCAGTACTTC
CDR3: CASSHTGAGETQYF

size: -
J: TRBJ2-3
D: -
V: TRBV29-1
DNA: TGCAGCGTTGAGGGGACACGAACTAGCACAGATACGCAGTATTTT
CDR3: CSVEGTRTSTDTQYF

size: -
J: TRBJ1-2
D: -
V: TRBV5-1
DNA: TGCGCCAGCAGCTTGTCGGCAGCACTCTATGGCTACACCTTC
CDR3: CASSLSAALYGYTF

size: once
J: TRBJ2-7
D: -
V: TRBV9
DNA: TGTGCCAGCAGCTTAGGACTGAGCCACTACGAGCAGTACTTC
CDR3: CASSLGLSHYEQYF

size: -
J: TRBJ1-2
D: TRBD1
V: TRBV7-9
DNA: TGTGCCAGCAGCTCACTGGCCGCGCCGGGACAGGGGTATGGCTACACCTTC
CDR3: CASSSLAAPGQGYGYTF

size: -
J: TRBJ1-5
D: -
V: TRBV6-1
DNA: TGTGCCAGCAGTGAGCAGGGTAGCAATCAGCCCCAGCATTTT
CDR3: CASSEQGSNQPQHF

size: -
J: TRBJ1-2
D: TRBD1
V: TRBV27
DNA: TGTGCCAGCAGACCAGAGGGACAGGGCTATGGCTACACCTTC
CDR3: CASRPEGQGYGYTF

size: -
J: TRBJ2-3
D: TRBD2
V: TRBV25-1
DNA: TGTGCCAGCAGGGGGGCGGGAGGGCCCACAGATACGCAGTATTTT
CDR3: CASRGAGGPTDTQYF

size: -
J: TRBJ2-1
D: TRBD2
V: TRBV4-1
DNA: TGCGCCAGCAGCCAGGGCCTATTAATAGCGGGAGTGGATGAGCAGTTCTTC
CDR3: CASSQGLLIAGVDEQFF

size: many
J: TRBJ1-2
D: -
V: TRBV30
DNA: TGTGCCTGGAGTCACACTACTTTGAGCTATGGCTACACCTTC
CDR3: CAWSHTTLSYGYTF

size: -
J: TRBJ1-1
D: TRBD1
V: TRBV27
DNA: TGTGCCAGCAGTTTGAGGCCGCAGGGGGCGGCGAACACTGAAGCTTTCTTT
CDR3: CASSLRPQGAANTEAFF

size: once
J: TRBJ2-3
D: -
V: TRBV6-1
DNA: TGTGCCAGCCCCCAGGGGGGCAACACAGATACGCAGTATTTT
CDR3: CASPQGGNTDTQYF

size: -
J: TRBJ2-1
D: TRBD2
V: TRBV6-1
DNA: TGTGCCAGCAGTACTAGCGGGAGTGGAAATGAGCAGTTCTTC
CDR3: CASSTSGSGNEQFF

size: -
J: TRBJ2-3
D: TRBD2
V: TRBV9
DNA: TGTGCCAGCAGCGCCACTAGCGGGAGGGCCGAGGATACGCAGTATTTT
CDR3: CASSATSGRAEDTQYF

size: few
J: TRBJ2-7
D: -
V: TRBV19
DNA: TGTGCCAGTAGTATAGGCGCCGCACTTAGCTCATACGAGCAGTACTTC
CDR3: CASSIGAALSSYEQYF

size: -
J: TRBJ2-7
D: -
V: TRBV5-4
DNA: TGTGCCAGCAGCTTGCGTACCGGGACTTCCTACGAGCAGTACTTC
CDR3: CASSLRTGTSYEQYF

size: -
J: TRBJ2-1
D: -
V: TRBV28
DNA: TGTGCCAGCAGTGAAAGAGGAGGTGAGCAGTTCTTC
CDR3: CASSERGGEQFF

size: few
J: TRBJ1-4
D: -
V: TRBV7-9
DNA: TGTGCCAGCAGCTTAGCAGGATTCGGGAAACTGTTTTTT
CDR3: CASSLAGFGKLFF

size: few
J: TRBJ2-5
D: TRBD2
V: TRBV19
DNA: TGTGCCAGTAGTTCACCCCCGGGACTAGCGGATCAAGAGACCCAGTACTTC
CDR3: CASSSPPGLADQETQYF

size: many
J: TRBJ2-5
D: -
V: TRBV5-1
DNA: TGCGCCAGCAGCGTCGGTAGCGGAGAGACCCAGTACTTC
CDR3: CASSVGSGETQYF

size: -
J: TRBJ2-1
D: -
V: TRBV6-5
DNA: TGTGCCAGCAGGACAGTATACAATGAGCAGTTCTTC
CDR3: CASRTVYNEQFF